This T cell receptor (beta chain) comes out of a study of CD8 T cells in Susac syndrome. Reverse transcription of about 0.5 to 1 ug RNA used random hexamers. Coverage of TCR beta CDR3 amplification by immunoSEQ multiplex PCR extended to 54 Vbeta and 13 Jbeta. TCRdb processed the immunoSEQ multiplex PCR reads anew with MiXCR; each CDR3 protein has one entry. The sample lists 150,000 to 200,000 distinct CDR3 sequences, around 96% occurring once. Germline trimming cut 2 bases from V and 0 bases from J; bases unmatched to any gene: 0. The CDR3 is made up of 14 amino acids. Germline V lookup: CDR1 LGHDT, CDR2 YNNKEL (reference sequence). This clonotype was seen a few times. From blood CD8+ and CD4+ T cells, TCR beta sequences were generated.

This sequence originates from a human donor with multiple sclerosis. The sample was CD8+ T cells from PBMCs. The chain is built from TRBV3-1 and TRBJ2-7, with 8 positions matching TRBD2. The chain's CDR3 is CASSQSGSSYEQYF. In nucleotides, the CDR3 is TGTGCCAGCAGCCAAAGCGGGAGCTCCTACGAGCAGTACTTC.